Shown below are 21 T cell receptor beta chains from a single sample sequenced in a study of early T cells in non-severe SARS-CoV-2 infection. In TCRdb, the 5' RACE reads were re-called with MiXCR into one record per CDR3 protein. Of 95,000 to 100,000 distinct CDR3 sequences in the sample, about 13% were seen once. Sequenced sample: whole blood. The receptors come from an adult who was a healthcare worker with PCR-confirmed SARS-CoV-2 infection or an uninfected control (not recorded which).

The chain carries TRBV5-1 and TRBJ1-1; D gene ambiguous. In germline, CDR1 is SGHRS, CDR2 YFSETQ. The CDR3 runs to 15 residues. V was trimmed by 4 bases and J by 1 base, leaving 14 bases between them. CDR3 in amino acids: CASSPSGAGNTEAFF. The CDR3 DNA is TGCGCCAGCAGCCCCTCCGGCGCGGGGAACACTGAAGCTTTCTTT. Supplemented by reference TRBV5-1 and TRBJ1-1, the full variable domain reads KAGVTQTPRYLIKTRGQQVTLSCSPISGHRSVSWYQQTPGQGLQFLFEYFSETQRNKGNFPGRFSGRQFSNSRSEMNVSTLELGDSALYLCASSPSGAGNTEAFFGQGTRLTVV.

This chain connects TRBV2 to TRBJ1-5, with 8 bases that match TRBD1. The CDR3 is made up of 16 amino acids. Trimming removed 6 bases from V and 4 bases from J; junction bases left unmatched: 11. Germline CDR1 and CDR2: SNHLY and FYNNEI. CDR3 in DNA: TGTGCCAGCAGCCGCAGGGGGCGTGGGTGGAATCAGCCCCAGCATTTT. Its protein product is CASSRRGRGWNQPQHF.

V is TRBV5-6 and J is TRBJ2-1; either TRBD1 or TRBD2 may supply D (5 bases each). CDR3 length: 16 amino acids. The V end lost 2 bases, the J end lost 8 bases, and 20 bases lay between the germline ends. Germline values: CDR1 SGHDT, CDR2 YYEEEE. The CDR3 region has the DNA TGTGCCAGCAGCTTCCGTTTGCGCGTCTTGGGGGATGAGCAGTTCTTC. It codes for CASSFRLRVLGDEQFF.

The chain recombines TRBV6-2 or TRBV6-3 with TRBJ1-6, with 7 bases that match TRBD1. V trimming: 6 bases; J trimming: 9 bases; junction bases outside the gene matches: 8. This CDR3 spans 14 amino acids. Germline lookup yields CDR1 MNHEY and CDR2 SVGEGT. The CDR3 loop is CASSSGQTISPLHF. The CDR3 region has the DNA TGTGCCAGCAGCTCGGGACAGACCATTTCACCCCTCCACTTT.

In its sample, this clonotype was seen a few times. This chain joins TRBV29-1 and TRBJ2-1, with D perhaps matching TRBD1 or TRBD2 (5 bases each). Germline loops: CDR1 SQVTM, CDR2 ANQGSEA. The CDR3 has 16 residues. V lost 0 bases and J 4 bases, leaving 16 bases between the germline ends. CDR3 bases: TGCAGCGTTGAAGATCTGGTAGGGACCAAGTACAATGAGCAGTTCTTC. Amino acids: CSVEDLVGTKYNEQFF.

The V call is TRBV4-1, the J call TRBJ2-7; D gene ambiguous. The CDR3 totals 11 residues. Trimming stripped 8 bases from V and 4 bases from J, with 9 bases between. CDR1 is MGHRA, CDR2 YSYEKL, per germline. The CDR3 reads CASPPVYEQYF. In DNA, the CDR3 is TGCGCCAGCCCGCCAGTTTACGAGCAGTACTTC.

CDR3 sequence: CASSIFLAGGTDTQYF. The CDR3 nucleotides read TGTGCCAGTAGTATTTTCCTAGCGGGGGGCACAGATACGCAGTATTTT. The rearrangement joins TRBV19 to TRBJ2-3; 10 positions match TRBD2. CDR1 and CDR2 (germline): LNHDA, SQIVND (reference sequence). The trim removed 3 bases at V and 1 base at J, leaving 4 bases unmatched. CDR3 size: 16 residues.

As concerns this clonotype: An end of the junction differs from the germline gene, which may be a read error. DNA for the CDR3: TGTGCCAGCAGGATAATTGGACAGGGAAGCACAGGTACGCAGTATTTT. It translates to CASRIIGQGSTGTQYF. J is TRBJ2-3 and V is TRBV2; TRBD1 aligns across 8 bases. Germline lookup yields CDR1 SNHLY and CDR2 FYNNEI. CDR3 size: 16 residues.

This clonotype was detected only a few times. The chain employs TRBV28 and TRBJ2-1, with a possible D match to TRBD2 (5 bases). Trimming left V 6 bases short and J 10 bases short, with 19 bases between. The germline gives CDR1 MDHEN, CDR2 SYDVKM. The CDR3 has 14 residues. CDR3 loop: CASSRVGGPDEQFF. The CDR3 nucleotides read TGTGCCAGCAGCCGGGTTGGAGGTCCGGACGAGCAGTTCTTC.

This clonotype was seen a handful of times. This chain links TRBV18 with TRBJ2-7; a weak D match, TRBD2 (6 bases). The CDR3 runs 13 residues. Germline V gives CDR1 KGHSH, CDR2 LQKENI. Trimming cost V 3 bases and J 4 bases, with 10 bases left between them. The CDR3 spells CASSPEAGYEQYF. CDR3 DNA: TGTGCCAGCTCACCGGAGGCGGGGTACGAGCAGTACTTC.

This clonotype occurred many times. The chain has TRBV7-2 and TRBJ2-1; no clear D gene. The CDR3 is made up of 15 amino acids. Trimming removed 4 bases from V and 7 bases from J, with 17 bases in between. The germline gives CDR1 SGHTA, CDR2 FQGNSA. The CDR3 DNA reads TGTGCCAGCAGCTCCAGCCTTAGTCGGCGGAATGAGCAGTTCTTC. It encodes CASSSSLSRRNEQFF.

The rearrangement links TRBV6-2 or TRBV6-3 to TRBJ2-5; tentative D call: TRBD2 (5 bases). This CDR3 is built from 13 residues. Trimming shortened V by 2 bases and J by 5 bases, and 9 bases separated the two germline ends. CDR1 and CDR2 from the germline V gene are MNHEY and SVGEGT. In nucleotides, the CDR3 is TGTGCCAGCAGTTACACGGGATTGGAGACCCAGTACTTC. It codes for CASSYTGLETQYF.

This clonotype came up once. The rearrangement uses TRBV14 and TRBJ2-7; TRBD2 aligns across 12 bases. The CDR3 runs to 15 residues. Germline V gene sequence: CDR1 SGHDN, CDR2 FVKESK. Trimming at V came to 6 bases and at J to 2 bases, leaving 5 bases not matched to a gene. In DNA, the CDR3 is TGTGCCAGCAGTCGGACTAGCGGGGCCGCCTACGAGCAGTACTTC. This codes for CASSRTSGAAYEQYF.

The V gene is TRBV6-1, the J gene TRBJ1-5, with 9 nucleotides matching TRBD1. The CDR3 length is 13 residues. The germline gives CDR1 MNHNS, CDR2 SASEGT. V shed 6 bases, J shed 6 bases, and the junction held 3 bases outside the gene matches. CDR3 nucleotide sequence: TGTGCCAGCAGGGACAGGGGAGTTCAGCCCCAGCATTTT. Protein: CASRDRGVQPQHF.

The table lists this clonotype with many counts. This CDR3 is CASSFEANSPLHF. The DNA for the CDR3 is TGTGCCAGCAGCTTCGAGGCAAATTCACCCCTCCACTTT. The chain joins TRBV11-2 to TRBJ1-6; D is unclear. The V and J ends lost 3 bases and 7 bases respectively, with 7 bases between them. Germline-derived CDR1 and CDR2 are SGHAT and FQNNGV. The CDR3 sequence is 13 residues long.

The V gene is TRBV20-1, the J gene TRBJ2-3; TRBD2 agrees at 7 bases. The CDR3 consists of 15 residues. The V and J ends lost 0 bases and 0 bases, in that order; junction bases with no gene match: 3. CDR1 and CDR2 from the germline V gene are DFQATT and SNEGSKA (reference sequence). The DNA for the CDR3 is TGCAGTGCTAGAGACCCAGCGGGGAGCACAGATACGCAGTATTTT. Encoded protein: CSARDPAGSTDTQYF.

This clonotype showed up just a few times. The genes are TRBV5-1 and TRBJ1-3; TRBD1 might be the D (5 bases). CDR1 and CDR2 (germline): SGHRS, YFSETQ. The CDR3 has 13 amino acids. V lost 4 bases and J 10 bases, leaving 15 bases between the germline ends. In DNA, the CDR3 is TGCGCCAGCAGCCCCCGGACGGGGGAGACCATATATTTT. It translates to CASSPRTGETIYF.

The table lists this clonotype with a few counts. The rearrangement uses TRBV5-1 and TRBJ1-1; possibly TRBD1 for D (5 bases). Deletions cut 0 bases from V and 3 bases from J, with 15 bases between. This CDR3 region has 16 residues. Germline loops: CDR1 SGHRS, CDR2 YFSETQ. The CDR3 spells CASSLERGRKDTEAFF. In nucleotides, the CDR3 is TGCGCCAGCAGCTTGGAAAGGGGCCGTAAGGACACTGAAGCTTTCTTT.

This clonotype was picked up many times. This chain links TRBV27 with TRBJ2-3; 7 positions agree with TRBD2. The junction had 4 bases not matched to a gene; V was cut back by 1 base and J by 6 bases. The CDR3 is 14 residues long. CDR1 is MNHEY, CDR2 SMNVEV, per germline (reference sequence). The DNA of the CDR3 is TGTGCCAGCAGTTTATTTGGGGAGGGGGATACGCAGTATTTT. Translating gives CASSLFGEGDTQYF.

This chain uses TRBV5-1 with TRBJ1-1, with D unresolved. Germline CDR1 SGHRS, CDR2 YFSETQ. V lost 5 bases and J 4 bases, leaving 12 bases between the germline ends. The CDR3 is made up of 13 amino acids. The CDR3 nucleotides are TGCGCCAGCAGGGAGTTGTTGGCCACTGAAGCTTTCTTT. Translating it yields CASRELLATEAFF.

This clonotype was observed many times. Written as DNA, the CDR3 is TGCGCCAGCAGTAGATGGGACAGGGACGACGAGCAGTACTTC. Amino acids: CASSRWDRDDEQYF. This chain links TRBV5-1 with TRBJ2-7; TRBD1 agrees at 9 bases. The germline gives CDR1 SGHRS, CDR2 YFSETQ. V dropped 5 bases and J dropped 5; count of bases not matched to a gene: 8. This CDR3 comprises 14 residues.